This is a list of T cell receptor beta chains from one sample in a study of shared clonotypes between healthy human individuals. Data came from immunoSEQ multiplex PCR; TCRdb stores just in-frame clones and leaves some out. Seen here are roughly 2.5 million clones, around nine tenths observed once, and the top ten hold 0.11% to 0.15%. Material: naive CD4+ T cells sorted from blood. The receptors come from a man between 18 and 35 years old in good health. CDR3s include the opening cysteine and the closing phenylalanine or tryptophan. A D gene is named only where the DNA matches it firmly. Some rows mark clone size as missing; the rest say once, few, many or name a class of expanded clone.

>TRBJ2-7|-|TRBV7-2|TRBD2
TGTGCCAGCAGCATACTAGCGGGGTCCTTTAGCTCCTACGAGCAGTACTTC
CASSILAGSFSSYEQYF
>TRBJ2-7|-|TRBV6-1|-
TGTGCCAGCAGCCCCCACCCGGCGGGTACCTACGAGCAGTACTTC
CASSPHPAGTYEQYF
>TRBJ2-3|-|TRBV5-1|-
TGCGCCAGCAGGGTCCGGGAAACAGATACGCAGTATTTT
CASRVRETDTQYF
>TRBJ2-2|-|TRBV7-2|-
TGTGCCAGCAGCTTAGCCGGGGGTGATACCGGGGAGCTGTTTTTT
CASSLAGGDTGELFF
>TRBJ2-1|-|TRBV11-2|-
TGTGCCAGCAGCTTAGATCTGCCTAGGGGGAATGAGCAGTTCTTC
CASSLDLPRGNEQFF
>TRBJ2-7|-|TRBV7-6|TRBD1
TGTGCCAGCAGTCCCGGGACAGGGCTGAACGAGCAGTACTTC
CASSPGTGLNEQYF
>TRBJ1-1|-|TRBV5-1|-
TGCGCCAGCAGGGGGGAGAACACTGAAGCTTTCTTT
CASRGENTEAFF
>TRBJ1-2|-|TRBV7-2|-
TGTGCCAGCAGCTCAGACATTGCGGGGGCGGGTGGCTACACCTTC
CASSSDIAGAGGYTF
>TRBJ1-2|-|TRBV6-5|-
TGTGCCAGCAGTTACAGGCAGGGGTATGGCTACACCTTC
CASSYRQGYGYTF
>TRBJ1-4|-|TRBV5-1|-
TGCGCCAGCAGCTTGGGGTGGGCAGGTGCAACTAATGAAAAACTGTTTTTT
CASSLGWAGATNEKLFF
>TRBJ1-1|-|TRBV6-5|-
TGTGCCAGCAGTTACCGGGGGATATTGGGGAACACTGAAGCTTTCTTT
CASSYRGILGNTEAFF
>TRBJ2-7|-|TRBV5-1|-
TGCGCCAGCAGTCCGGAGCCCAGTAACCCCTACGAGCAGTACTTC
CASSPEPSNPYEQYF
>TRBJ2-5|-|TRBV19|TRBD2
TGTGCCAGTAGTATAGTTGCAGCGGGAGGGCAGGAGACCCAGTACTTC
CASSIVAAGGQETQYF
>TRBJ2-7|-|TRBV5-1|-
TGCGCCAGCAAGATACAGGGAGACTCCTACGAGCAGTACTTC
CASKIQGDSYEQYF
>TRBJ2-3|-|TRBV6-5|-
TGTGCCAGCAGTTCCCAGTCGGATACGCAGTATTTT
CASSSQSDTQYF
>TRBJ1-5|once|TRBV10-1|-
TGCGCCAGCAATAATAGACAGGTTGGGGGGAGCCAGTATAGCAATCAGCCCCAGCATTTT
CASNNRQVGGSQYSNQPQHF
>TRBJ2-5|-|TRBV7-2|-
TGTGCCAGCAGCTTCGGCAGTAGGGAGACCCAGTACTTC
CASSFGSRETQYF
>TRBJ2-2|-|TRBV9|TRBD2
TGTGCCAGCAGCGTAGATACTAGCGGGGCCACCGGGGAGCTGTTTTTT
CASSVDTSGATGELFF
>TRBJ1-1|-|TRBV5-4|-
TGTGCCAGCAGCTTGATTGACGGTTATGAAGCTTTCTTT
CASSLIDGYEAFF
>TRBJ2-3|-|TRBV18|TRBD2
TGTGCCAGCTCACCGACTAGCGGACCCACAGATACGCAGTATTTT
CASSPTSGPTDTQYF
>TRBJ2-7|-|TRBV10-1|TRBD2
TGCGCCAGCAGCCAGAGCGGGAGGGTAATCTACGAGCAGTACTTC
CASSQSGRVIYEQYF
>TRBJ2-7|-|TRBV27|TRBD2
TGTGCCAGCAGTTCTTCTCCCGGGACTAGCTACGAGCAGTACTTC
CASSSSPGTSYEQYF
>TRBJ2-1|-|TRBV7-9|-
TGTGCCAGCAGCCCTCCGGGGAGCGGCTCCTACAATGAGCAGTTCTTC
CASSPPGSGSYNEQFF
>TRBJ1-2|-|TRBV7-8|-
TGTGCCAGCAGCTTTACAGGCGAATCCCCCTATGGCTACACCTTC
CASSFTGESPYGYTF
>TRBJ2-2|-|TRBV6-5|-
TGTGCCAGCAGTGCCCGACCCACTACCGGGGAGCTGTTTTTT
CASSARPTTGELFF
>TRBJ2-7|-|TRBV27|-
TGTGCCAGCAGTATTACGGGGAGAGGGGAGCAGTACTTC
CASSITGRGEQYF
>TRBJ2-5|-|TRBV5-1|-
TGCGCCAGCAGCTTGGCGGCCGGCATCCAAGAGACCCAGTACTTC
CASSLAAGIQETQYF
>TRBJ1-6|few|TRBV27|-
TGTGCCAGCAGTCCAATAGGGCCACTAGATAATTCACCCCTCCACTTT
CASSPIGPLDNSPLHF
>TRBJ1-5|-|TRBV11-2|-
TGTGCCAGCAGCTTAGGAGGGACGGCAAATCAGCCCCAGCATTTT
CASSLGGTANQPQHF
>TRBJ2-5|-|TRBV4-2|TRBD2
TGTGCCAGCAGCCCCCCAGCGGGGGGGGAAGAGACCCAGTACTTC
CASSPPAGGEETQYF
>TRBJ2-7|-|TRBV28|-
TGTGCCAGCACCCACCGGAAGGCCTACGAGCAGTACTTC
CASTHRKAYEQYF